Listed below are T cell receptor beta chains from one sample, sequenced in a study of human T cells and chemical hapten exposure. TCRdb processed the RACE reads anew with MiXCR; each CDR3 protein has one entry. In the table there are tens of thousands of distinct CDR3 sequences, approximately 7% of which are singletons. This specimen consisted of whole blood, obtained in connection with sensitization to the hapten diphenylcyclopropenone (DPC). The receptors were gathered from a woman in her thirties with alopecia areata. Some clones in this sample may be carry-over from other donors' samples. Each CDR3 is given with its conserved first and last residue. A D gene is named only where the DNA matches it firmly. Expanded clones get a size class; other rows say once, few or many, or leave the size out.

d_call clone_size j_call v_call cdr3_aa cdr3_nt
- few TRBJ2-5 TRBV27 CASRRIDGQETQYF TGTGCCAGCAGGAGAATTGACGGCCAAGAGACCCAGTACTTC
- many TRBJ1-3 TRBV28 CASSQTPGQWDSGNTIYF TGTGCCAGCAGTCAAACCCCCGGACAGTGGGACTCTGGAAACACCATATATTTT
TRBD2 many TRBJ2-7 TRBV5-6 CASSLGGLAGVASYEQYF TGTGCCAGCAGCTTGGGAGGGCTAGCGGGGGTGGCCTCCTACGAGCAGTACTTC
- many TRBJ1-2 TRBV12-3/TRBV12-4 CASSSKPGNYGYTF TGTGCCAGCAGTTCCAAACCGGGGAACTATGGCTACACCTTC
- many TRBJ2-3 TRBV7-9 CASSLAGPTLDTQYF TGTGCCAGCAGCTTAGCAGGCCCTACCTTGGATACGCAGTATTTT
- - TRBJ1-6 TRBV6-6 CASSPPVRAGNNSPLHF TGTGCCAGCAGCCCCCCTGTTCGCGCCGGAAATAATTCACCCCTCCACTTT
- many TRBJ2-3 TRBV15 CATSRKRDWSTDTQYF TGTGCCACCAGCAGGAAACGGGACTGGAGCACAGATACGCAGTATTTT
- many TRBJ2-1 TRBV12-3/TRBV12-4 CASSSQSIRGNEQFF TGTGCCAGCAGTTCGCAGTCAATCAGGGGTAATGAGCAGTTCTTC
- many TRBJ2-7 TRBV2 CASSEARSTPEQYF TGTGCCAGCAGTGAAGCGAGGTCAACCCCCGAGCAGTACTTC
- - TRBJ2-7 TRBV19 CASSTRQRYEQYF TGTGCCAGTAGTACCAGACAGCGCTACGAGCAGTACTTC
- - TRBJ1-1 TRBV20-1 CSARRVPEAFF TGCAGTGCCCGTCGGGTGCCTGAAGCTTTCTTT
TRBD2 many TRBJ2-3 TRBV5-1 CASSHSGSTDTQYF TGCGCCAGCAGCCATAGCGGGAGCACAGATACGCAGTATTTT
TRBD1 many TRBJ1-5 TRBV6-5 CASSYFSPGQGNQPQHF TGTGCCAGCAGTTATTTCTCCCCGGGACAGGGCAATCAGCCCCAGCATTTT
TRBD1 many TRBJ1-2 TRBV5-6 CASSLNGQGDYGYTF TGTGCCAGCAGCTTGAATGGACAGGGGGACTATGGCTACACCTTC
- many TRBJ2-3 TRBV12-3/TRBV12-4 CASSPSAGPGDTQYF TGTGCCAGCAGTCCCTCGGCGGGTCCCGGGGATACGCAGTATTTT
- - TRBJ1-5 TRBV7-2 CASSLRGDQPQHF TGTGCCAGCAGTTTAAGGGGAGATCAGCCCCAGCATTTT
- - TRBJ1-3 TRBV11-2 CASSPRGASGNTIYF TGTGCCAGCAGCCCCCGAGGCGCCTCTGGAAACACCATATATTTT
- many TRBJ2-3 TRBV18 CASSPGQYTDTQYF TGTGCCAGCTCACCAGGACAGTACACAGATACGCAGTATTTT
TRBD1 few TRBJ1-6 TRBV29-1 CSVEGQGAFPLHF TGCAGCGTTGAGGGACAGGGGGCATTCCCCCTCCACTTT
TRBD1 many TRBJ1-2 TRBV18 CASSPAAGQGPGYTF TGTGCCAGCTCGCCCGCGGCGGGACAGGGGCCTGGCTACACCTTC
- many TRBJ1-4 TRBV7-3 CASRSTVGEKLFF TGTGCCAGCAGGTCAACAGTGGGAGAAAAACTGTTTTTT
- many TRBJ1-2 TRBV12-3/TRBV12-4 CASNGPQQGKPYGYTF TGTGCCAGCAACGGACCCCAACAGGGAAAACCCTATGGCTACACCTTC
TRBD2 many TRBJ2-2 TRBV7-8 CASSLREIAGGPRTGELFF TGTGCCAGCAGCTTAAGGGAGATAGCGGGGGGGCCGAGAACCGGGGAGCTGTTTTTT
- many TRBJ2-2 TRBV12-3/TRBV12-4 CASSPRGPRNTGELFF TGTGCCAGCAGTCCCAGGGGACCGAGAAACACCGGGGAGCTGTTTTTT
TRBD1 - TRBJ1-6 TRBV27 CASSLFGTVSPPGSPLHF TGTGCCAGCAGTCTTTTCGGGACAGTTTCCCCACCGGGCTCACCCCTCCACTTT
- many TRBJ1-2 TRBV10-2 CASSESGVYGYTF TGCGCCAGCAGTGAGTCAGGGGTCTATGGCTACACCTTC
- - TRBJ1-2 TRBV5-6 CASERAPINYGDTF TGTGCCAGCGAGCGGGCACCAATTAACTATGGCGACACCTTC
TRBD2 many TRBJ2-3 TRBV29-1 CSVGSSGTSVSDTQYF TGCAGCGTTGGCTCCTCCGGGACTAGCGTGTCAGATACGCAGTATTTT
- many TRBJ1-2 TRBV2 CASSGEQSYGYTF TGTGCCAGCAGTGGGGAACAGAGCTATGGCTACACCTTC
- many TRBJ1-1 TRBV5-4 CASSLDQMNTEAFF TGTGCCAGCAGCTTGGACCAGATGAACACTGAAGCTTTCTTT
TRBD1 many TRBJ1-5 TRBV27 CASSAGQGGNQPQHF TGTGCCAGCAGCGCTGGACAGGGAGGGAATCAGCCCCAGCATTTT
- few TRBJ2-7 TRBV10-3 CAISVVGLSYEQYF TGTGCCATCAGTGTGGTGGGACTTTCCTACGAGCAGTACTTC
- - TRBJ1-2 TRBV7-8 CASSLGAGDYGYTF TGTGCCAGCAGCTTAGGCGCAGGGGACTATGGCTACACCTTC
- many TRBJ1-5 TRBV6-5 CASSWDKSQPQHF TGTGCCAGCAGTTGGGACAAGTCTCAGCCCCAGCATTTT
TRBD2 many TRBJ2-3 TRBV30 CAWSVMSGDSDTQYF TGTGCCTGGAGTGTCATGAGCGGGGATTCAGATACGCAGTATTTT
TRBD1 few TRBJ1-1 TRBV5-6 CASSLDPTGVNTEAFF TGTGCCAGCAGCTTGGACCCGACAGGGGTAAACACTGAAGCTTTCTTT
- many TRBJ2-7 TRBV20-1 CSARPPPGFYEQYF TGCAGTGCTAGACCTCCGCCTGGATTCTACGAGCAGTACTTC
- many TRBJ2-7 TRBV6-6 CASSYGSASYEQYF TGTGCCAGCAGTTACGGGTCGGCCTCCTACGAGCAGTACTTC
TRBD1 - TRBJ1-1 TRBV7-9 CASSLNTGGPTEAFF TGTGCCAGCAGCTTAAACACAGGGGGCCCCACTGAAGCTTTCTTT
- - TRBJ1-1 TRBV30 CAWRVSYEAFF TGTGCCTGGAGAGTTTCTTATGAAGCTTTCTTT
TRBD2 many TRBJ2-3 TRBV3-1 CASSQGFAGGTDTQYF TGTGCCAGCAGCCAAGGCTTCGCGGGAGGCACAGATACGCAGTATTTT
- - TRBJ1-5 TRBV6-1 CASRGQIASNQPQHF TGTGCCAGCAGAGGACAGATAGCGAGCAATCAGCCCCAGCATTTT
- few TRBJ1-1 TRBV6-1 CASSEEGGLGTEAFF TGTGCCAGCAGTGAAGAGGGGGGACTCGGCACTGAAGCTTTCTTT
- few TRBJ1-1 TRBV7-9 CASSSRGGRDKNTEAFF TGTGCCAGCAGCTCCCGGGGGGGCAGGGATAAAAACACTGAAGCTTTCTTT
TRBD2 many TRBJ2-5 TRBV6-1 CASSELGGGPQETQYF TGTGCCAGCAGTGAACTTGGCGGGGGACCCCAAGAGACCCAGTACTTC
- - TRBJ2-3 TRBV18 CASSPPGTADTQYF TGTGCCAGCTCACCACCAGGAACAGCAGATACGCAGTATTTT
- many TRBJ2-6 TRBV5-4 CASSSTRGAGANVLTF TGTGCCAGCAGCTCCACCAGGGGGGCAGGGGCCAACGTCCTGACTTTC
- - TRBJ1-1 TRBV29-1 CSVEETGRGAEAFF TGCAGCGTTGAAGAGACAGGAAGGGGCGCTGAAGCTTTCTTT
TRBD2 many TRBJ2-3 TRBV20-1 CSARLAGKTDTQYF TGCAGTGCTAGACTAGCGGGGAAGACAGATACGCAGTATTTT
TRBD2 few TRBJ2-3 TRBV14 CASSQDLTSAFTQYF TGTGCCAGCAGCCAAGATCTTACTAGCGCCTTTACGCAGTATTTT
- many TRBJ1-5 TRBV7-9 CASSLSDSNQPQHF TGTGCCAGCAGCTTATCGGATAGCAATCAGCCCCAGCATTTT
TRBD1 many TRBJ1-1 TRBV6-5 CASSYTTGVNTEAFF TGTGCCAGCAGTTACACAACAGGGGTGAACACTGAAGCTTTCTTT
TRBD1 - TRBJ1-2 TRBV7-6 CASSPSGTGEYGYTF TGTGCCAGCAGCCCATCCGGGACAGGGGAATATGGCTACACCTTC
- many TRBJ1-1 TRBV6-5 CASSIGGRMNTEAFF TGTGCCAGCAGTATTGGGGGACGGATGAACACTGAAGCTTTCTTT
- few TRBJ1-4 TRBV18 CASSHTRDTPEKLFF TGTGCCAGCTCACACACCCGGGACACCCCCGAAAAACTGTTTTTT
TRBD2 - TRBJ2-3 TRBV25-1 CASSLSGAGTQYF TGTGCCAGCAGCCTTAGCGGGGCCGGTACGCAGTATTTT
- many TRBJ2-5 TRBV20-1 CSARAPPGQETQYF TGCAGTGCTAGAGCACCGCCAGGGCAAGAGACCCAGTACTTC